This TCR beta chain was captured in a study of PD-L1 blockade in urothelial cancer. Study-wide findings and caveats: TCR clonality was measured in pretreatment peripheral blood. Clonality below the median predicted better survival.

CDR3 size: 15 residues. CDR1 is SGDLS and CDR2 is YYNGEE in the germline V gene. V was clipped by 0 bases and J by 3 bases, with 13 bases between them. Assay used: immunoSEQ multiplex PCR; TCRdb lists only in-frame clones, some missing. The sample consists of 48,000 or so clones, 80% to 90% of them appearing once. The sample's time point: peripheral blood 6 weeks after treatment start. Note on this clone: The target antigen is unknown.

This clonotype was obtained from a man aged 65 to 85 with urothelial cancer. The chain links TRBV9 to TRBJ2-7; TRBD1 might be the D (5 bases). Here the sequenced sample was PBMCs, taken around atezolizumab (anti-PD-L1) treatment. CDR3 loop: CASSVAAGNFYEQYF. The CDR3 nucleotides read TGTGCCAGCAGCGTAGCTGCAGGGAACTTCTACGAGCAGTACTTC.